One and the same sample provided the 20 T cell receptor beta chains below, sequenced in a study of OX40 agonist ivuxolimab in advanced cancers. Some clones are missing from TCRdb's copy, which holds only in-frame ones; the method was immunoSEQ multiplex PCR. Among about 22,000 clones listed, 84% were seen once. The source was CD4+ or CD8+ T cells sorted from blood, collected in a trial of the OX40 agonist ivuxolimab. The receptors originated from an adult with an advanced solid tumor such as melanoma, head and neck, liver or kidney cancer.

Only one count was recorded for this clone. The chain joins TRBV7-9 to TRBJ2-1; 13 bases match TRBD2. Germline CDR1 reads SEHNR; CDR2 reads FQNEAQ (reference sequence). V trimming: 1 base; J trimming: 0 bases; junction bases outside the gene matches: 6. This CDR3 has 19 amino acids. CDR3 sequence: CASSLGRLAGGSSYNEQFF. CDR3 DNA sequence: TGTGCCAGCAGCTTAGGAAGACTAGCGGGGGGAAGCTCCTACAATGAGCAGTTCTTC.

The J gene is TRBJ2-3, the V gene TRBV19, with 8 nucleotides matching TRBD2. This CDR3 is built from 19 residues. CDR1 LNHDA and CDR2 SQIVND come from the germline V gene (reference sequence). J lost 2 bases, V lost 0 bases, and 13 bases had no gene match. The DNA for the CDR3 is TGTGCCAGTAGTATAGATCGACTCCATGTAGCGGGGACCACAGATACGCAGTATTTT. Translating it yields CASSIDRLHVAGTTDTQYF.

This chain links TRBV7-3 with TRBJ2-1, with TRBD2 as a possible D gene (7 bases). Germline V gives CDR1 SGHTA, CDR2 FQGTGA. The V end lost 0 bases, the J end lost 6 bases, and 18 bases lay between the germline ends. There are 17 residues in the CDR3. CDR3 sequence (DNA): TGTGCCAGCAGCTTAACAGGGGGGGCGCATATTCGCAATGAGCAGTTCTTC. It yields the protein CASSLTGGAHIRNEQFF.

The V and J genes are TRBV19 and TRBJ1-2; no reliable D call. CDR3 length: 12 residues. V gave up 7 bases and J gave up 6 bases, with 12 bases separating them. CDR1 and CDR2 from the germline V gene are LNHDA and SQIVND (reference sequence). DNA for the CDR3: TGTGCCAGTAACATGGGGATCGATGGCTACACCTTC. As protein: CASNMGIDGYTF.

The V and J genes are TRBV28 and TRBJ1-1, with D tentatively TRBD1 (6 bases). The ends were cut back, 8 bases at V and 7 bases at J, with 20 bases in the middle. CDR1 is MDHEN, CDR2 SYDVKM, per germline. The CDR3 is 14 residues long. CDR3 nucleotides: TGTGCCAGCCGTAATTTCAGGGGAATTTTTGAAGCTTTCTTT. Translating it yields CASRNFRGIFEAFF.

This chain joins TRBV28 and TRBJ2-7; no firm D call. The CDR3 loop spans 10 amino acids. V was trimmed by 4 bases and J by 5 bases, leaving 3 bases between them. Per germline, CDR1 MDHEN and CDR2 SYDVKM. The CDR3 region is CASSSNEQYF. The CDR3, as DNA: TGTGCCAGCAGTTCTAACGAGCAGTACTTC.

V usage is TRBV28 and J usage is TRBJ2-3, with D possibly being TRBD1 or TRBD2 (5 bases each). V was shortened by 3 bases and J by 5 bases, with 15 bases between the two germline ends. From germline, CDR1 is MDHEN and CDR2 SYDVKM. The CDR3 sequence is 15 residues long. The CDR3 spells CASSFTGPSRDTQYF. For the CDR3, the DNA is TGTGCCAGCAGTTTTACGGGGCCAAGTAGAGATACGCAGTATTTT.

For this clone: This specimen includes other DNA sequences encoding the same CDR3. The chain uses TRBV4-1 and TRBJ2-5; D could derive from TRBD1 or TRBD2 (6 bases each). CDR3 length equals 14 residues. The germline V gene has CDR1 MGHRA and CDR2 YSYEKL. The germline V and J ends were trimmed by 4 bases and 5 bases, with 14 bases remaining between them. The DNA for the CDR3 is TGCGCCAGCAGCCCGGTGGGGGGCCGGGAGACCCAGTACTTC. As protein: CASSPVGGRETQYF.

This chain uses TRBV4-1 with TRBJ2-1; 13 bases line up with TRBD2. Germline V gene sequence: CDR1 MGHRA, CDR2 YSYEKL. This CDR3 contains 17 residues. With V trimmed by 2 bases and J by 8 bases, 9 bases remained unmatched. CDR3 loop: CASSQLTSGGPLDEQFF. CDR3 DNA: TGCGCCAGCAGCCAACTGACTAGCGGGGGGCCCTTGGATGAGCAGTTCTTC.

The chain couples TRBV29-1 to TRBJ2-7; 10 bases match TRBD1. Germline V CDR1 and CDR2: SQVTM, ANQGSEA. The CDR3 consists of 13 residues. V dropped 4 bases and J dropped 5; count of bases not matched to a gene: 5. The CDR3 DNA is TGCAGCGTTGCCGGGACAGGGGCCCACGAGCAGTACTTC. It codes for CSVAGTGAHEQYF.

This chain links TRBV7-2 with TRBJ2-7; tentative D call: TRBD1 (6 bases). Trimming left V 3 bases short and J 1 base short, with 7 bases between. The germline gives CDR1 SGHTA, CDR2 FQGNSA. The CDR3 covers 13 residues. CDR3 DNA sequence: TGTGCCAGCAGCTTTACAGGGTCCTACGAGCAGTACTTC. Translating gives CASSFTGSYEQYF. The entire variable domain, with the rest obtained from reference TRBV7-2 and TRBJ2-7, is as follows: GAGVSQSPSNKVTEKGKDVELRCDPISGHTALYWYRQSLGQGLEFLIYFQGNSAPDKSGLPSDRFSAERTGGSVSTLTIQRTQQEDSAVYLCASSFTGSYEQYFGPGTRLTVT.

The V call is TRBV12-5, the J call TRBJ1-2; D remains unclear. CDR3 size: 11 residues. Per germline, CDR1 LGHNT and CDR2 FRNRAP. V lost 5 bases and J 8 bases, leaving 9 bases between the germline ends. For the CDR3, the DNA is TGTGCTAGTGGTGAGCTCGGGGGCTACACCTTC. This sequence encodes CASGELGGYTF.

The chain is built from TRBV9 and TRBJ2-1, with TRBD2 identical over 10 bases. Germline loops: CDR1 SGDLS, CDR2 YYNGEE. The CDR3 consists of 15 residues. V dropped 3 bases and J dropped 3; count of bases not matched to a gene: 3. The CDR3 nucleotides are TGTGCCAGCAGCGATAGCGGGGGGCGCTACAATGAGCAGTTCTTC. It yields the protein CASSDSGGRYNEQFF.

J is TRBJ1-2 and V is TRBV10-3; D is undetermined. The V gene's germline CDR1 is ENHRY and CDR2 SYGVKD. Trimming stripped 0 bases from V and 4 bases from J, with 15 bases between. The CDR3 covers 16 residues. DNA for the CDR3: TGTGCCATCAGTGAGTCGATCGTGGCGGCAATCTATGGCTACACCTTC. Translation gives CAISESIVAAIYGYTF.

V gene TRBV28 combines with J gene TRBJ2-2; perhaps D is TRBD1 or TRBD2 (5 bases each). Trimming took off 7 bases at V and 3 bases at J, with 21 bases between the two ends. The CDR3 has 17 amino acids. CDR1 and CDR2 from the germline V gene are MDHEN and SYDVKM. In DNA, the CDR3 is TGTGCCAGCACCCCCAACCCGGGGCTACGGGACACCGGGGAGCTGTTTTTT. Its protein is CASTPNPGLRDTGELFF.

The chain links TRBV5-1 to TRBJ2-1; no definite D call. Looked up from germline, CDR1 is SGHRS and CDR2 is YFSETQ. The CDR3 is 13 amino acids. The V gene lost 0 bases and the J gene lost 1 base, with 2 bases spanning the gap. CDR3 DNA sequence: TGCGCCAGCAGCTTGGAATCCTACAATGAGCAGTTCTTC. This codes for CASSLESYNEQFF.

The V and J genes are TRBV19 and TRBJ2-6; TRBD1 is a possible D gene (5 bases). The germline V and J ends were trimmed by 7 bases and 2 bases, with 12 bases remaining between them. Germline assignment: CDR1 LNHDA and CDR2 SQIVND (reference sequence). This CDR3 contains 15 residues. CDR3: CASTEPGTGANVLTF. The CDR3 region has the DNA TGTGCCAGTACAGAACCAGGGACTGGGGCCAACGTCCTGACTTTC.

This chain joins TRBV30 and TRBJ2-1; a possible D gene is TRBD1 (6 bases). This CDR3 has 12 residues. The V end lost 4 bases, the J end lost 3 bases, and 7 bases lay between the germline ends. Germline V gene data show CDR1 as GTSNPN and CDR2 as SVGIG (reference sequence). The CDR3 coding sequence is TGTGCCTGGAAGGGGGTCTACAATGAGCAGTTCTTC. Its protein is CAWKGVYNEQFF.

The chain links TRBV13 to TRBJ2-5; 7 nucleotides agree with TRBD1. The end of the DNA fits TRBJ2-7 better, so the J call may be wrong. The CDR3 loop spans 15 amino acids. Germline-derived CDR1 and CDR2 are PRHDT and FYEKMQ (reference sequence). CDR3: CASSSRDSPSYEQYF. DNA of the CDR3: TGTGCCAGCAGCTCCCGGGACAGTCCCTCCTACGAGCAGTACTTC.

This clone came up once. V gene TRBV6-5 combines with J gene TRBJ1-5; D is unresolved. V was shortened by 5 bases and J by 5 bases, with 16 bases between the two germline ends. This CDR3 spans 15 amino acids. The germline gives CDR1 MNHEY, CDR2 SVGAGI. The CDR3, as DNA: TGTGCCAGCAGTCCCCGGGTGGTTATAGATCAGCCCCAGCATTTT. Translated: CASSPRVVIDQPQHF.